The rows below give T cell receptor beta chains drawn from one sample of a study of T cell responses to AZD1222 COVID-19 vaccine. Profiling relied on immunoSEQ multiplex PCR, and the TCRdb table lists in-frame clones only, not all of them. The data hold around 94,000 clones, with around 82% observed a single time. Sample: peripheral blood, taken on day 0 of AZD1222 vaccination. These receptors were collected from an adult in good health. The conserved cysteine and the conserved F or W are not part of the CDR3 here. Clone size is given for some rows only: seen once, a few or many times, or a class if the clone is expanded.

clone_size j_call cdr3_length v_call cdr3_aa
NA TRBJ2-1 17 TRBV9 ASSVVGLAKLTSYNEQF
NA TRBJ2-2 12 TRBV5-5 ASSLPGVTGELF
many TRBJ1-4 15 TRBV6-7 ASSYSIRRGTNEKLF
NA TRBJ1-3 12 TRBV19 ASTDTASGNTIY
NA TRBJ1-1 9 TRBV2 ASSVNTEAF
NA TRBJ2-2 14 TRBV6-2/TRBV6-3 ASSSEREWDTGELF
NA TRBJ2-1 11 TRBV7-3 ASSYITDNEQF
NA TRBJ1-1 13 TRBV2 ASFVTDSMNTEAF
many TRBJ2-1 12 TRBV7-2 ASTLSGSHNEQF
NA TRBJ1-1 11 TRBV18 ASSPDSYTEAF
NA TRBJ2-7 13 TRBV29-1 SVEGGSGSLYEQY
NA TRBJ2-3 14 TRBV10-1 ASSEPGTGGTDTQY